This TCR beta chain was recovered during a study of blood T cell repertoires in COVID-19. In this sample, this clone turned up a few times. In the authors' methods: Quantification of nucleated cells was approximated via reference gene primer amplification. Sequencing used immunoSEQ multiplex PCR; TCRdb keeps in-frame clones, though not all of them. That table supplies the V and J calls and clone size; D and trimming were determined from the DNA. Of around 65,000 clones in the sample, around four fifths were seen once. This CDR3 has 13 residues. Trimming removed 6 bases at V and 2 bases at J, with 10 bases between. CDR1 is KGHSH and CDR2 is LQKENI in the germline V gene.

The sequenced sample was peripheral blood. The V and J genes are TRBV18 and TRBJ1-1, with D perhaps TRBD1 (6 bases). The receptor comes from a woman aged 80 or over with active or convalescent COVID-19. The CDR3 sequence is CASSRGPNTEAFF. The DNA for the CDR3 is TGTGCCAGCTCCAGGGGACCCAACACTGAAGCTTTCTTT.